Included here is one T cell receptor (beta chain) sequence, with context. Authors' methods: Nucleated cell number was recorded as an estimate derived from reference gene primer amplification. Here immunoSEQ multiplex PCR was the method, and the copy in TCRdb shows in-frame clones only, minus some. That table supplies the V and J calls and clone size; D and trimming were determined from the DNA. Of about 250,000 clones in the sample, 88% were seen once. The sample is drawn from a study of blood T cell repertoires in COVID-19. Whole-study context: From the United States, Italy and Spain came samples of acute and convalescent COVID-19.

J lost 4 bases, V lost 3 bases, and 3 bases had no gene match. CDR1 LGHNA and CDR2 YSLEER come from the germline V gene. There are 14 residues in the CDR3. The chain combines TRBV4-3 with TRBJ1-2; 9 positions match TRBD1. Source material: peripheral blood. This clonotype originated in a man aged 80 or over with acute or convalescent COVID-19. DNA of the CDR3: TGCGCCAGCAGCCAGGGACAGGGAAGCTATGGCTACACCTTC. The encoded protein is CASSQGQGSYGYTF.